The 7 T cell receptor beta chains presented below share a single source sample, sequenced in a study of T cells in Graves' hyperthyroidism and ophthalmopathy. Amplification yielded TCR beta CDR3 regions, with RNA transcripts as the source. A first-round RT-PCR of the TCR CDR3 used the HTBI primer set. Each CDR3 protein gets one entry after TCRdb re-called the multiplex PCR reads with MiXCR. The table lists hundreds of thousands of distinct CDR3 sequences, 14% of them singletons. The material sequenced was blood. The receptor set was obtained from a young woman with Graves' hyperthyroidism.

This clonotype was seen at least ten times. The V gene is TRBV7-3, the J gene TRBJ2-1; 8 bases line up with TRBD2. The ends lost 4 bases at V and 6 bases at J; junction bases unmatched: 8. The CDR3 covers 15 residues. Per germline, CDR1 SGHTA and CDR2 FQGTGA. CDR3 sequence: CASSYAGTRANEQFF. The CDR3, as DNA: TGTGCCAGCAGCTATGCCGGGACTAGGGCCAATGAGCAGTTCTTC. The full variable domain, its missing parts supplied by reference TRBV7-3 and TRBJ2-1, is GAGVSQTPSNKVTEKGKYVELRCDPISGHTALYWYRQSLGQGPEFLIYFQGTGAADDSGLPNDRFFAVRPEGSVSTLKIQRTERGDSAVYLCASSYAGTRANEQFFGPGTRLTVL.

The genes are TRBV10-2 and TRBJ2-7; 7 bases map to TRBD2. Trimming removed 2 bases from V and 5 bases from J; junction bases left unmatched: 9. The germline CDR1 and CDR2 sequences are WSHSY and SAAADI. The CDR3 consists of 15 residues. CDR3 protein: CASSEGGRESDEQYF. The DNA for the CDR3 is TGCGCCAGCAGTGAGGGAGGGCGGGAGAGCGACGAGCAGTACTTC.

This clonotype was seen many times. The rearrangement joins TRBV9 to TRBJ2-1, with 11 bases fitting TRBD2. Germline CDR1 SGDLS, CDR2 YYNGEE. V dropped 3 bases and J dropped 9; count of bases not matched to a gene: 2. The CDR3 has 13 residues. CDR3 bases: TGTGCCAGCAGCGGTAGCGGGAGGGTTGAGCAGTTCTTC. Protein sequence: CASSGSGRVEQFF.

This clonotype appeared many times. This chain links TRBV11-3 with TRBJ2-1; TRBD1 matches at 8 bases. Germline V CDR1 and CDR2: SGHNT, YENEEA. The CDR3 covers 13 residues. V dropped 6 bases and J dropped 12; count of bases not matched to a gene: 10. The CDR3 is CASSQFTGGGQFF. CDR3 in DNA: TGTGCCAGCAGTCAATTCACAGGGGGAGGGCAGTTCTTC.

Worth noting for this clonotype: A much larger clone lies a single base off, so this may be a read error. Given the absence of the conserved phenylalanine or tryptophan at the CDR3 end, a read error is likely. The rearrangement joins TRBV11-2 to TRBJ2-4; TRBD1 is a possible D gene (6 bases). The CDR3 spans 16 residues. The germline V gene encodes CDR1 SGHAT and CDR2 FQNNGV. The V end lost 1 base, the J end lost 0 bases, and 10 bases lay between the germline ends. The CDR3 loop reads CASSLVTGKAKNIQYI. Written as DNA, the CDR3 is TGTGCCAGCAGCTTAGTAACAGGGAAAGCCAAAAACATTCAGTACATC.

This clonotype showed up many times. The chain recombines TRBV30 with TRBJ2-7, with 9 positions matching TRBD2. The CDR3 has 15 residues. Germline CDR1 GTSNPN, CDR2 SVGIG (reference sequence). Losses at the gene ends were 0 bases for V and 1 base for J; bases not matched to a gene: 4. DNA of the CDR3: TGTGCCTGGAGTGTAAGCCTAGCGGGATCCTACGAGCAGTACTTC. Amino acid sequence: CAWSVSLAGSYEQYF.

This clonotype was seen at least ten times. The chain joins TRBV7-2 to TRBJ1-2; D ambiguous. CDR1 is SGHTA, CDR2 FQGNSA, per germline. The CDR3 contains 13 residues. The ends were cut back, 5 bases at V and 1 base at J, with 8 bases in the middle. The CDR3 region has the DNA TGTGCCAGCAGCAAAGGACGTAACTATGGCTACACCTTC. Translating it yields CASSKGRNYGYTF.